This record covers a single T cell receptor (beta chain). The junction departs from germline at one end; a sequencing error may be responsible. This sample is part of a study of response to subunit inactivated influenza vaccine. TCRdb called the RT-PCR reads again in MiXCR, with one record for every CDR3 protein. This table holds about 540,000 distinct CDR3 sequences, 20% to 25% found once. The germline V gene has CDR1 WSHSY and CDR2 SAAADI. This CDR3 spans 12 amino acids. The data also belong to a second study, concerning T cells expressing NK-cell markers. As reported in that work: Synthesis of TCR beta cDNA relied on 5'RACE template switching carrying UMIs.

The clonotype originates from a man aged 45-65 years who received an inactivated influenza vaccine. Sequenced material: CD4+ T cells sorted from PBMCs, taken about 12 days after vaccination. The chain has TRBV10-2 and TRBJ2-1; either TRBD1 or TRBD2 may fit D (5 bases each). In DNA form, the CDR3 reads TGCGCCAGCACTGAGAGGGGTGGTAAGCAGTTCTTC. Protein sequence: CASTERGGKQFF.